This entry features one T cell receptor (beta chain) sequence. Its antigen is still unknown. This could be a read error, since a much larger clone is one nucleotide away. The data originate from a study of tumor-infiltrating lymphocytes in primary liver carcinoma. Overall study: All patients had surgically resected primary liver carcinoma. Men as well as women, aged 30 to 69 years, made up the patients.

TCR beta cDNA was made from roughly 500 ng total RNA with a constant-region primer. Each TCR beta library was derived from three nested multiplex PCR rounds that employed slightly modified ARM-PCR. Running 9 to 11 cycles apiece, the first two PCR rounds relied on TRBV1-TRBV30 forward primers together with a C-beta reverse primer. Via MiXCR, TCRdb re-called the multiplex PCR reads, giving one row per CDR3 protein. This sample has about 200,000 distinct CDR3 sequences, with less than 70% found just once. Unsorted whole blood supplied the RNA, and germline DNA was extracted too. Chronic HBV infection was present in the patients, who were treatment-naive. Study results and caveats: Left bulk and unsorted, the samples did not allow CD4+ and CD8+ repertoires to be compared.

Germline V CDR1 and CDR2: MNHNY, SVGAGI (reference sequence). This CDR3 has 14 amino acids. V lost 6 bases to trimming and J lost 6 bases; unmatched junction nucleotides: 8. The chain uses TRBV6-6 and TRBJ2-7; TRBD1 agrees at 10 bases. Input material: peripheral blood. This TCR was recovered from a woman aged 55-70 years with primary liver carcinoma and hepatitis B virus infection. As DNA, the CDR3 is TGTGCCAGCAGCCTGGACAGGGGGTCGGGCGAGCAGTACTTC. Its protein is CASSLDRGSGEQYF.